This T cell receptor (beta chain) emerged from a study of blood T cell repertoires in COVID-19. Turning to the study itself: T cells, B-cell-depleted T cells, or PBMCs provided the cDNA or gDNA that served as material.

In the original processing: For nucleated cells, counts were estimated from reference gene primer amplification. Produced via immunoSEQ multiplex PCR; TCRdb's table is partial and in-frame only. Clonal size and the V and J genes are those of that table, whereas D and trimming came from the DNA. The data hold more than 300,000 clones, with approximately 91% observed a single time. Participants were aged roughly 18 to 90 years from 20 to 30 US areas. A COVID-19 case was met by exposed participants within 2 weeks before study entry. Trimming cost V 5 bases and J 3 bases, with 10 bases left between them. The CDR3 is 14 residues long. CDR1 SEHNR and CDR2 FQNEAQ come from the germline V gene (reference sequence).

The receptor comes from a woman aged 35 to 49 who had been exposed to COVID-19. The sequenced sample was PBMCs or T cells enriched from blood (not recorded which). V and J are TRBV7-9 and TRBJ1-4, with a tentative D call TRBD1 (6 bases). For the CDR3, the DNA is TGTGCCAGCAGCCTAGGGACATCTAATGAAAAACTGTTTTTT. This sequence encodes CASSLGTSNEKLFF.